Given below is one T cell receptor beta chain in context. This sample stems from a study of Ad26.COV2.S vaccination and SARS-CoV-2 variants. Treatment here: some 20 received Ad26.COV2.S at low or high dose, single or two shots; about 5 received placebo; per-sample allocation not given. Sampling was performed 63 days after the first vaccine or placebo injection. Expressing Wuhan-strain SARS-CoV-2 spike, an Ad26 vector served as the vaccine. The CDR3 length is 16 residues. V lost 10 bases, J lost 0 bases, and 8 bases stayed unmatched. Germline V gene lookup returns CDR1 SNHLY and CDR2 FYNNEI. Assay used: immunoSEQ multiplex PCR; TCRdb lists only in-frame clones, some missing. This sample yields approximately 480,000 clones, of which around 85% are seen a single time; more than 10% belongs to the top ten.

This sequence originates from a person aged 18-65 years who received the Ad26.COV2.S COVID-19 vaccine or a placebo. This chain joins TRBV2 and TRBJ2-6; 8 bases match TRBD1. The source material was peripheral blood, sampled in a trial of Ad26.COV2.S vaccine versus placebo. The chain's CDR3 is CANSGTGFSGANVLTF. Written as DNA, the CDR3 is TGTGCCAATTCCGGGACAGGCTTCTCTGGGGCCAACGTCCTGACTTTC.